This TCR beta chain was observed in a study of regulatory T cells in long-lasting Graves disease. The study's findings and limits: Persistent Graves' cases showed lower TCR diversity than newly diagnosed cases.

Documented time point: newly diagnosed GD, antithyroid drugs for less than 3 months. RNA extracted from PBMCs served as the sequencing template. Sequencing libraries for TCR beta were prepared with iRepertoire HTBI primers and Arm-PCR of CDR3 regions. TCRdb re-called the multiplex PCR reads through MiXCR, storing one row per CDR3 protein. This table holds some 460,000 distinct CDR3 sequences, roughly 15% found once. Germline values: CDR1 LNHNV, CDR2 YYDKDF (reference sequence). The V end was cut by 0 bases, the J end by 2 bases, with 11 bases between. The CDR3 runs to 15 residues. In this sample, this clonotype turned up many times. Antigen: not known. This sample was shared with a second study, whose subject was T cells in Graves' hyperthyroidism and ophthalmopathy.

This specimen was peripheral blood mononuclear cells (PBMCs), taken at new diagnosis, from a patient treated with antithyroid drugs. This chain connects TRBV15 to TRBJ2-7; D is unresolved. This clonotype originated in a man aged 35-49 years with Graves disease. Written as DNA, the CDR3 is TGTGCCACCAGCAGAGAAGGAGATTTCGCCTACGAGCAGTACTTC. Translation gives CATSREGDFAYEQYF.